These 32 T cell receptor beta chains share one sample of origin, sequenced in a study of read filtering for tumor transcriptome and immune sequencing. From approximately 400 ng of RNA, a library with molecular barcoded alpha/delta and beta/gamma adaptors was made. Using its own MiXCR run on the reads, TCRdb lists one record per CDR3 protein. The table has 40,000 or so distinct CDR3 sequences, about 15% seen once. The sequencing input was a population of CD138-negative cells sorted from bone marrow. Receptor source: a donor aged 40 or over with multiple myeloma.

The V gene is TRBV11-2, the J gene TRBJ2-7; weak D call: TRBD2 (5 bases). Germline lookup yields CDR1 SGHAT and CDR2 FQNNGV. Trimming left V 2 bases short and J 0 bases short, with 11 bases between. CDR3 length equals 15 residues. CDR3 region: CASSLRAGSSYEQYF. CDR3 in DNA: TGTGCCAGCAGCTTAAGGGCGGGTAGCTCCTACGAGCAGTACTTC.

This clonotype has at least ten counts. J is TRBJ2-7 and V is TRBV20-1; no firm D call. Looked up from germline, CDR1 is DFQATT and CDR2 is SNEGSKA (reference sequence). The CDR3 extends over 15 amino acids. V dropped 6 bases and J dropped 6 bases, with 24 bases sitting between them. The DNA of the CDR3 is TGCAGTGCCCCGGCCCCGGGCCTGGATCTCACCGAGCAGTACTTC. Its protein product is CSAPAPGLDLTEQYF.

On this clonotype itself: A far larger clone is a single base away, which makes a read error likely. The chain combines TRBV11-3 with TRBJ2-5; no clear D gene. The germline V gene has CDR1 SGHNT and CDR2 YENEEA. The CDR3 runs 17 residues. Trimming shortened V by 5 bases and J by 2 bases, and 21 bases separated the two germline ends. The CDR3 sequence: CASSPGRAVVLQETQYF. The CDR3 region has the DNA TGTGCCAGCAGCCCAGGACGGGCAGTAGTGTTACAAGAGACCCAGTACTTC.

This clonotype was seen more than once but under ten times. V gene TRBV7-2 combines with J gene TRBJ1-5; TRBD1 matches at 10 bases. This CDR3 contains 14 residues. The V segment lost 5 bases and the J segment 4 bases; nucleotides outside the gene matches: 2. The germline V gene has CDR1 SGHTA and CDR2 FQGNSA. The CDR3 protein is CASSAGQGNQPQHF. The CDR3 DNA is TGTGCCAGCAGCGCGGGACAGGGGAATCAGCCCCAGCATTTT.

This clonotype was observed at least ten times. The chain links TRBV7-2 to TRBJ2-3; the D call may be TRBD1 or TRBD2 (5 bases each). Trimming removed 3 bases from V and 5 bases from J, with 12 bases in between. Germline-derived CDR1 and CDR2 are SGHTA and FQGNSA. The CDR3 extends over 14 amino acids. The CDR3: CASSLRGRVDTQYF. CDR3 in DNA: TGTGCCAGCAGCTTGAGGGGACGGGTAGATACGCAGTATTTT. Based on the CDR3 plus reference TRBV7-2 and TRBJ2-3, the full variable domain is GAGVSQSPSNKVTEKGKDVELRCDPISGHTALYWYRQSLGQGLEFLIYFQGNSAPDKSGLPSDRFSAERTGGSVSTLTIQRTQQEDSAVYLCASSLRGRVDTQYFGPGTRLTVL.

This clonotype has ten or more counts. The V call is TRBV6-5, the J call TRBJ1-4, with D perhaps TRBD1 (6 bases). This CDR3 has 13 amino acids. V was shortened by 8 bases and J by 4 bases, with 11 bases between the two germline ends. Germline V gives CDR1 MNHEY, CDR2 SVGAGI. The CDR3 sequence is CASQTGVNEKLFF. DNA of the CDR3: TGTGCCAGCCAGACAGGAGTTAATGAAAAACTGTTTTTT.

For this clonotype: A much larger clone sits a single nucleotide away, making a read error possible. This CDR3 reads CASKFGRDTYEQYF. The CDR3 DNA is TGCGCCAGCAAGTTCGGACGGGATACCTACGAGCAGTACTTC. The V gene is TRBV5-1, the J gene TRBJ2-7, with D possibly matching TRBD2 (5 bases). The CDR3 extends over 14 amino acids. V lost 6 bases, J lost 2 bases, and 15 bases lay in between. CDR1 and CDR2 from the germline V gene are SGHRS and YFSETQ. Full variable domain (outside the CDR3, taken from reference TRBV5-1 and TRBJ2-7): KAGVTQTPRYLIKTRGQQVTLSCSPISGHRSVSWYQQTPGQGLQFLFEYFSETQRNKGNFPGRFSGRQFSNSRSEMNVSTLELGDSALYLCASKFGRDTYEQYFGPGTRLTVT.

This clonotype was counted at least ten times. The CDR3 region is CASSGQIYGYTF. In DNA, the CDR3 is TGTGCCAGCAGTGGACAGATCTATGGCTACACCTTC. V and J are TRBV2 and TRBJ1-2; possibly TRBD1 for D (5 bases). The CDR3 totals 12 residues. Germline CDR1 reads SNHLY; CDR2 reads FYNNEI. With 4 bases removed from V and 4 bases from J, the gap between germline ends came to 7 bases.

This clonotype was picked up many times. The genes are TRBV4-2 and TRBJ1-5, with 7 bases fitting TRBD1. There are 16 residues in the CDR3. Germline V gene data show CDR1 as LGHNA and CDR2 as YNFKEQ. The V gene end was trimmed by 1 base and the J gene end by 4 bases; junction bases not matched to a gene: 7. The CDR3 loop is CASSQVRTGVNQPQHF. For the CDR3, the DNA is TGTGCCAGCAGCCAAGTACGTACAGGGGTAAATCAGCCCCAGCATTTT.

With regard to this clonotype: This sequence may be a read error, since a much larger clone differs from it by one base. The V call is TRBV30, the J call TRBJ1-5, with unresolved D. The CDR3 runs to 13 residues. Per the germline V gene, CDR1 is GTSNPN and CDR2 is SVGIG (reference sequence). Trimming pared 3 bases from V and 3 bases from J, leaving 9 bases between. The CDR3 loop is CAWRSSLNQPQHF. CDR3 DNA: TGTGCCTGGAGGAGCAGTCTCAATCAGCCCCAGCATTTT.

Many counts were recorded for this clonotype. The V gene is TRBV5-4, the J gene TRBJ2-3, with 8 positions matching TRBD2. CDR1 and CDR2 (germline): SGHNT, YYREEE (reference sequence). With V trimmed by 0 bases and J by 4 bases, 7 bases remained unmatched. This CDR3 region has 16 residues. This chain's CDR3 is CASSLGGGHLADTQYF. The CDR3 coding sequence is TGTGCCAGCAGCTTGGGCGGGGGGCATTTGGCAGATACGCAGTATTTT. The full variable domain, its missing parts supplied by reference TRBV5-4 and TRBJ2-3, is ETGVTQSPTHLIKTRGQQVTLRCSSQSGHNTVSWYQQALGQGPQFIFQYYREEENGRGNFPPRFSGLQFPNYSSELNVNALELDDSALYLCASSLGGGHLADTQYFGPGTRLTVL.

The genes are TRBV7-9 and TRBJ2-3; 13 bases map to TRBD2. The CDR3 totals 16 residues. The V gene's germline CDR1 is SEHNR and CDR2 FQNEAQ (reference sequence). The V segment lost 6 bases and the J segment 6 bases; nucleotides outside the gene matches: 9. In nucleotides, the CDR3 is TGTGCCAGCAGGCCTACTAGCGGGGGGGCCTCGGATACGCAGTATTTT. Its translation is CASRPTSGGASDTQYF.

This clonotype was detected many times. The V call is TRBV10-3, the J call TRBJ2-7; 7 bases are shared with TRBD1. J was trimmed by 2 bases and V by 8 bases; bases with no gene match: 9. Germline lookup yields CDR1 ENHRY and CDR2 SYGVKD. The CDR3 sequence is 14 residues long. CDR3 nucleotides: TGTGCCATCCATGGACAGGAATACCCCTACGAGCAGTACTTC. Protein: CAIHGQEYPYEQYF.

Of note for this clonotype: This sequence may be a read error, since a much larger clone differs from it by one base. The chain joins TRBV10-3 to TRBJ2-6, with D possibly being TRBD1 (5 bases). The CDR3 loop spans 18 amino acids. Between the trimmed V and J ends, which lost 0 bases and 2 bases, there was a span of 14 bases. Germline CDR1 reads ENHRY; CDR2 reads SYGVKD. CDR3 nucleotides: TGTGCCATCAGTGAGTCCAAAGGAATAGGGGCTGGGGCCAACGTCCTGACTTTC. This gives the protein CAISESKGIGAGANVLTF.

The sample holds many counts of this clonotype. The rearrangement links TRBV14 to TRBJ1-1; D is ambiguous. The CDR3 loop spans 14 amino acids. Germline CDR1 and CDR2: SGHDN and FVKESK. Trimming stripped 1 base from V and 0 bases from J, with 6 bases between. CDR3 sequence reads: CASSQGAVNTEAFF. The CDR3 DNA follows: TGTGCCAGCAGCCAAGGGGCGGTGAACACTGAAGCTTTCTTT.

This clonotype appeared many times. This chain connects TRBV29-1 to TRBJ2-5, with a weak D call TRBD1 (6 bases). Germline V gene lookup returns CDR1 SQVTM and CDR2 ANQGSEA. The CDR3 length is 16 residues. V was clipped by 0 bases and J by 6 bases, with 20 bases between them. CDR3: CSVEDRPGTPRKTQYF. As DNA, the CDR3 is TGCAGCGTTGAAGATCGGCCCGGGACACCCCGGAAGACCCAGTACTTC. Complete variable domain (other parts from reference TRBV29-1 and TRBJ2-5): SAVISQKPSRDICQRGTSLTIQCQVDSQVTMMFWYRQQPGQSLTLIATANQGSEATYESGFVIDKFPISRPNLTFSTLTVSNMSPEDSSIYLCSVEDRPGTPRKTQYFGPGTRLLVL.

This clonotype was seen many times. V usage is TRBV20-1 and J usage is TRBJ2-7; TRBD1 agrees at 7 bases. CDR1 and CDR2 from the germline V gene are DFQATT and SNEGSKA (reference sequence). The trim removed 4 bases at V and 7 bases at J, leaving 10 bases unmatched. The CDR3 is 13 amino acids. The CDR3 loop is CSATDRENREQYF. The CDR3 DNA is TGCAGTGCTACCGACAGGGAGAATCGGGAGCAGTACTTC.

V is TRBV5-1 and J is TRBJ2-7, with TRBD1 as a possible D gene (6 bases). V lost 1 base, J lost 4 bases, and 9 bases lay in between. Germline values: CDR1 SGHRS, CDR2 YFSETQ. The CDR3 has 13 residues. The CDR3 DNA follows: TGCGCCAGCAGCTTGCCAGGGGCTTACGAGCAGTACTTC. The encoded protein is CASSLPGAYEQYF. The complete variable domain, with remaining parts taken from reference TRBV5-1 and TRBJ2-7, reads KAGVTQTPRYLIKTRGQQVTLSCSPISGHRSVSWYQQTPGQGLQFLFEYFSETQRNKGNFPGRFSGRQFSNSRSEMNVSTLELGDSALYLCASSLPGAYEQYFGPGTRLTVT.

This clonotype was detected many times. V usage is TRBV27 and J usage is TRBJ1-1, with D uncertain. This CDR3 spans 14 amino acids. Germline CDR1 MNHEY, CDR2 SMNVEV (reference sequence). Trimming took off 6 bases at V and 6 bases at J, with 17 bases between the two ends. The chain's CDR3 is CASSVPGSGAEAFF. The CDR3 region has the DNA TGTGCCAGCAGCGTCCCGGGGTCCGGGGCTGAAGCTTTCTTT.

This clonotype was recorded at least ten times. This chain uses TRBV6-5 with TRBJ1-2; TRBD1 is a possible D gene (6 bases). From germline, CDR1 is MNHEY and CDR2 SVGAGI. V was trimmed by 2 bases and J by 7 bases, leaving 14 bases between them. This CDR3 is 14 amino acids long. This CDR3 is CASSYTLPGVGYTF. The CDR3 DNA sequence: TGTGCCAGCAGTTACACCCTCCCAGGGGTTGGCTACACCTTC.

This clonotype was detected only a few times. Since a much larger clone is just one base distant, this may be a read error. The chain is built from TRBV29-1 and TRBJ1-4; tentatively, D is TRBD1 (6 bases). Trimming removed 4 bases at V and 9 bases at J, with 15 bases between. The CDR3 spans 13 residues. Germline CDR1 reads SQVTM; CDR2 reads ANQGSEA. The CDR3 loop is CSVVDGGMKKLFF. DNA of the CDR3: TGCAGCGTTGTGGACGGGGGCATGAAAAAACTGTTTTTT.

This clonotype qualifies as medium-sized. The CDR3 spells CASSFWEVGANYGYTF. In nucleotides, the CDR3 is TGTGCCAGCAGCTTTTGGGAGGTTGGAGCTAACTATGGCTACACCTTC. The genes are TRBV7-8 and TRBJ1-2; no clear D gene. Germline assignment: CDR1 SGHVS and CDR2 FQNEAQ. The CDR3 is 16 residues long. Trimming pared 3 bases from V and 0 bases from J, leaving 14 bases between. Complete variable domain (other parts from reference TRBV7-8 and TRBJ1-2): GAGVSQSPRYKVAKRGQDVALRCDPISGHVSLFWYQQALGQGPEFLTYFQNEAQLDKSGLPSDRFFAERPEGSVSTLKIQRTQQEDSAVYLCASSFWEVGANYGYTFGSGTRLTVV.

Ten or more counts support this clonotype. V and J are TRBV7-9 and TRBJ2-3; TRBD1 aligns across 10 bases. V lost 4 bases and J lost 4; bases outside the gene matches: 5. Germline CDR1 SEHNR, CDR2 FQNEAQ (reference sequence). This CDR3 is 15 amino acids long. CDR3 region: CASSSWDRGADTQYF. The CDR3 DNA reads TGTGCCAGCAGCTCTTGGGACAGGGGCGCAGATACGCAGTATTTT.

In its sample, this clonotype is medium-sized. The chain uses TRBV3-1 and TRBJ1-5; TRBD1 matches at 7 bases. The CDR3 loop spans 14 amino acids. V was pared by 6 bases and J by 7 bases, with 9 bases of the junction left unmatched. CDR1 is LGHDT, CDR2 YNNKEL, per germline (reference sequence). Here the CDR3 reads CASSLRQGGQPQHF. The CDR3 DNA reads TGTGCCAGCAGTCTTAGACAGGGCGGGCAGCCCCAGCATTTT.

This clonotype has ten or more counts. The chain has TRBV9 and TRBJ2-7; no clear D gene. Germline CDR1 reads SGDLS; CDR2 reads YYNGEE. This CDR3 has 13 amino acids. Trimming removed 4 bases at V and 0 bases at J, with 8 bases between. CDR3 loop: CASSPRNSYEQYF. CDR3 coding DNA: TGTGCCAGCAGCCCACGAAACTCCTACGAGCAGTACTTC.

Sample share makes this clonotype medium-sized. V is TRBV5-1 and J is TRBJ2-1; 7 bases align to TRBD1. Germline CDR1 SGHRS, CDR2 YFSETQ. Trimming removed 4 bases from V and 2 bases from J; junction bases left unmatched: 6. The CDR3 sequence is 15 residues long. This CDR3 reads CASSAGDSTYNEQFF. The CDR3 DNA follows: TGCGCCAGCAGCGCCGGGGACAGCACCTACAATGAGCAGTTCTTC. Variable domain in full (rest from reference TRBV5-1 and TRBJ2-1): KAGVTQTPRYLIKTRGQQVTLSCSPISGHRSVSWYQQTPGQGLQFLFEYFSETQRNKGNFPGRFSGRQFSNSRSEMNVSTLELGDSALYLCASSAGDSTYNEQFFGPGTRLTVL.

Concerning this clonotype: A far larger clone is just one base off, so this is likely a read error. The V and J genes are TRBV5-5 and TRBJ1-2, with D maybe TRBD1 (6 bases). Germline assignment: CDR1 SGHKS and CDR2 YYEKEE (reference sequence). The CDR3 has 14 amino acids. The V end was cut by 7 bases, the J end by 4 bases, with 17 bases between. This CDR3 is CASCLTGRLYGYTF. DNA for the CDR3: TGTGCCAGCTGCCTGACAGGCCGCCTCTATGGCTACACCTTC. Full variable domain (rest looked up from reference TRBV5-5 and TRBJ1-2): DAGVTQSPTHLIKTRGQQVTLRCSPISGHKSVSWYQQVLGQGPQFIFQYYEKEERGRGNFPDRFSARQFPNYSSELNVNALLLGDSALYLCASCLTGRLYGYTFGSGTRLTVV.

This clonotype was detected ten times or more. The genes are TRBV5-5 and TRBJ2-3, with D perhaps TRBD1 or TRBD2 (6 bases each). Germline CDR1 SGHKS, CDR2 YYEKEE (reference sequence). Trimming removed 0 bases at V and 2 bases at J, with 10 bases between. The CDR3 is 15 amino acids. This chain's CDR3 is CASSLVGGPTDTQYF. For the CDR3, the DNA is TGTGCCAGCAGCTTGGTGGGGGGCCCCACAGATACGCAGTATTTT.

This clonotype is large in the sample. This chain connects TRBV6-6 to TRBJ2-1, with D possibly matching TRBD2 (6 bases). The V end was cut by 2 bases, the J end by 9 bases, with 8 bases between. The CDR3 loop spans 12 amino acids. The germline V gene has CDR1 MNHNY and CDR2 SVGAGI (reference sequence). CDR3 sequence (DNA): TGTGCCAGCAGTTACCTGGGAGGTGAGCAGTTCTTC. Its protein is CASSYLGGEQFF.

This clonotype was counted at least ten times. The chain couples TRBV20-1 to TRBJ2-3; D perhaps matches TRBD1 (6 bases). Germline-derived CDR1 and CDR2 are DFQATT and SNEGSKA (reference sequence). Trimming stripped 4 bases from V and 4 bases from J, with 18 bases between. The CDR3 runs to 15 residues. CDR3 DNA sequence: TGCAGTGCTACCAACCCTGGACAGAGCTCAGATACGCAGTATTTT. The encoded protein is CSATNPGQSSDTQYF.

This clonotype was seen ten or more times. This chain's CDR3 is CASSLGGPYEQYF. The CDR3 DNA is TGCGCCAGCAGCTTGGGCGGGCCCTACGAGCAGTACTTC. The chain employs TRBV5-1 and TRBJ2-7, with D perhaps TRBD2 (5 bases). V lost 0 bases and J lost 2, with 6 bases in between. The CDR3 contains 13 residues. Germline CDR1 is SGHRS and CDR2 is YFSETQ. The full variable domain, in which reference TRBV5-1 and TRBJ2-7 provide the parts outside the CDR3, is KAGVTQTPRYLIKTRGQQVTLSCSPISGHRSVSWYQQTPGQGLQFLFEYFSETQRNKGNFPGRFSGRQFSNSRSEMNVSTLELGDSALYLCASSLGGPYEQYFGPGTRLTVT.

This rearrangement joins TRBV7-2 to TRBJ2-1; 10 positions match TRBD2. V trimming: 5 bases; J trimming: 4 bases; junction bases outside the gene matches: 11. Germline loops: CDR1 SGHTA, CDR2 FQGNSA. The CDR3 covers 17 residues. The CDR3 sequence is CASSGRASGGPYNEQFF. CDR3 DNA: TGTGCCAGCAGCGGCAGGGCTAGCGGGGGTCCTTACAATGAGCAGTTCTTC.